The clone carrying this T cell receptor (beta chain) has only one observation. The sample belongs to a study of blood T cell repertoires in COVID-19. Turning to the study itself: T cells, B-cell-depleted T cells, or PBMCs supplied cDNA or gDNA.

This CDR3 contains 16 residues. V lost 6 bases and J lost 4, with 18 bases in between. CDR1 is MNHNY, CDR2 SVGAGI, per germline (reference sequence). Methods used by the authors: Scientists estimated how many nucleated cells there were by amplifying reference gene primers. Assay used: immunoSEQ multiplex PCR; TCRdb lists only in-frame clones, some missing. V and J calls and clone size are as listed in that table; D and trimming were resolved from the DNA. The table includes about 67,000 clones, around 88% detected once. The sequenced sample was peripheral blood. The chain combines TRBV6-6 with TRBJ2-2; a weak D match, TRBD1 (6 bases). The receptor was derived from a woman older than 75 with acute or convalescent COVID-19. The CDR3 sequence is CASSPSWGPLTGELFF. For the CDR3, the DNA is TGTGCCAGCAGCCCCTCGTGGGGGCCCCTCACCGGGGAGCTGTTTTTT.